Below are 16 T cell receptor beta chains sequenced from a single sample in a study of T cell changes during pregnancy in multiple sclerosis. Libraries were prepared by immunoSEQ multiplex PCR; TCRdb keeps only in-frame clonotypes and omits some of them. The sample yields some 62,000 clones, 92% seen once. The material sequenced was peripheral blood, taken in the second trimester of pregnancy. These receptors all stem from a female donor in good health, enrolled as a control in a pregnancy study.

This chain uses TRBV7-9 with TRBJ2-7; possibly TRBD2 for D (5 bases). Per the germline V gene, CDR1 is SEHNR and CDR2 is FQNEAQ (reference sequence). V lost 5 bases and J lost 6, with 20 bases in between. This CDR3 comprises 15 residues. CDR3 residues: CASSPTAPSAGEQYF. The CDR3 coding sequence is TGTGCCAGCAGCCCCACCGCTCCCTCTGCGGGCGAGCAGTACTTC. Based on the CDR3 plus reference TRBV7-9 and TRBJ2-7, the full variable domain is DTGVSQNPRHKITKRGQNVTFRCDPISEHNRLYWYRQTLGQGPEFLTYFQNEAQLEKSRLLSDRFSAERPKGSFSTLEIQRTEQGDSAMYLCASSPTAPSAGEQYFGPGTRLTVT.

The V and J genes are TRBV11-3 and TRBJ2-1; tentatively, D is TRBD2 (6 bases). CDR3 size: 14 residues. The germline gives CDR1 SGHNT, CDR2 YENEEA. V was pared by 5 bases and J by 4 bases, with 12 bases between. CDR3 in DNA: TGTGCCAGCAGCCCGGGAGAATGGTACAATGAGCAGTTCTTC. It specifies CASSPGEWYNEQFF.

V usage is TRBV7-9 and J usage is TRBJ2-5; 10 bases fit TRBD2. This CDR3 has 16 residues. Germline CDR1 SEHNR, CDR2 FQNEAQ (reference sequence). V gave up 4 bases and J gave up 4 bases; unmatched junction bases: 9. CDR3 protein: CASSSTQRGGGETQYF. The CDR3 DNA reads as TGTGCCAGCAGCTCAACCCAGCGGGGGGGCGGAGAGACCCAGTACTTC.

In its sample, this clone was seen a few times. V usage is TRBV9 and J usage is TRBJ1-2, with D perhaps TRBD1 (5 bases). The CDR3 has 14 residues. The V and J ends lost 0 bases and 4 bases respectively, with 10 bases between them. Germline lookup yields CDR1 SGDLS and CDR2 YYNGEE. The CDR3: CASSVDPGRYGYTF. The CDR3 DNA is TGTGCCAGCAGCGTAGATCCAGGGCGCTATGGCTACACCTTC.

The chain is built from TRBV6-5 and TRBJ1-2; D remains ambiguous. The CDR3 runs 13 residues. CDR1 is MNHEY, CDR2 SVGAGI, per germline. V gave up 3 bases and J gave up 4 bases, with 9 bases separating them. CDR3 in amino acids: CASSYGQSYGYTF. DNA for the CDR3: TGTGCCAGCAGTTATGGGCAGAGCTATGGCTACACCTTC.

CDR3 protein: CASSAGQGAASNEKLFF. CDR3 sequence (DNA): TGTGCCAGCAGTGCGGGACAGGGGGCGGCTTCTAATGAAAAACTGTTTTTT. The genes are TRBV25-1 and TRBJ1-4; 12 bases fit TRBD1. The CDR3 loop spans 17 amino acids. Per germline, CDR1 MGHDK and CDR2 SYGVNS. J lost 3 bases, V lost 4 bases, and 6 bases had no gene match.

This sequence joins TRBV6-5 and TRBJ1-4, with D uncertain. The CDR3 is made up of 14 amino acids. Trimming took off 5 bases at V and 6 bases at J, with 13 bases between the two ends. The germline V gene has CDR1 MNHEY and CDR2 SVGAGI. CDR3 sequence (DNA): TGTGCCAGCAGTCTACAAGTGAGGGATGAAAAACTGTTTTTT. Protein product: CASSLQVRDEKLFF.

In its sample, this clone was seen once. The chain links TRBV19 to TRBJ2-7; 8 bases line up with TRBD2. Germline V gene sequence: CDR1 LNHDA, CDR2 SQIVND (reference sequence). V lost 6 bases, J lost 3 bases, and 10 bases stayed unmatched. This CDR3 has 15 residues. CDR3 bases: TGTGCCAGTAGCCGCGCGGGAGGCCGTGGCTACGAGCAGTACTTC. It translates to CASSRAGGRGYEQYF.

The V call is TRBV4-1, the J call TRBJ2-5; TRBD2 agrees at 9 bases. This CDR3 is 16 amino acids long. Germline assignment: CDR1 MGHRA and CDR2 YSYEKL. With 1 base clipped from V and 3 bases from J, the junction kept 6 bases outside the gene matches. The CDR3 coding sequence is TGCGCCAGCAGCCAAGGGCTAGCGGGGAACAAAGAGACCCAGTACTTC. Translated: CASSQGLAGNKETQYF.

The chain carries TRBV2 and TRBJ2-1; TRBD1 matches at 8 bases. CDR3 size: 15 residues. Germline lookup yields CDR1 SNHLY and CDR2 FYNNEI. With V trimmed by 6 bases and J by 7 bases, 11 bases remained unmatched. The CDR3 coding sequence is TGTGCCAGCAGACCCGCTTCGGGACAGGTTAATGAGCAGTTCTTC. Translated, it gives CASRPASGQVNEQFF.

DNA of the CDR3: TGTGCCAGCAGTTTATGGGGACAGCAGAACACTGAAGCTTTCTTT. Translating gives CASSLWGQQNTEAFF. The chain joins TRBV28 to TRBJ1-1, with 7 bases lining up with TRBD1. The CDR3 extends over 15 amino acids. With 0 bases clipped from V and 1 base from J, the junction kept 2 bases outside the gene matches. Looked up from germline, CDR1 is MDHEN and CDR2 is SYDVKM.

The chain combines TRBV30 with TRBJ1-1; D not certain. Deletions cut 2 bases from V and 3 bases from J, with 10 bases between. CDR1 is GTSNPN, CDR2 SVGIG, per germline (reference sequence). The CDR3 has 13 amino acids. The CDR3 reads CAWSRELDTEAFF. The CDR3 DNA reads as TGTGCCTGGAGTCGGGAGTTGGACACTGAAGCTTTCTTT.

The chain links TRBV25-1 to TRBJ2-7; D not resolved. The germline gives CDR1 MGHDK, CDR2 SYGVNS. The CDR3 extends over 15 amino acids. V was pared by 2 bases and J by 3 bases, with 14 bases between. The CDR3 DNA sequence: TGTGCCAGCAGTGAAGCCTCAGTGGTCCGCTACGAGCAGTACTTC. Amino acids: CASSEASVVRYEQYF.

This chain connects TRBV7-8 to TRBJ1-1; D remains unclear. The ends were cut back, 6 bases at V and 8 bases at J, with 16 bases in the middle. Germline CDR1 reads SGHVS; CDR2 reads FQNEAQ. The CDR3 contains 13 residues. The CDR3 coding sequence is TGTGCCAGCAGTACTAGAGTGAGGTGGGAAGCTTTCTTT. Its translation is CASSTRVRWEAFF.

V usage is TRBV27 and J usage is TRBJ1-1; tentatively, D is TRBD1 (6 bases). Per the germline V gene, CDR1 is MNHEY and CDR2 is SMNVEV (reference sequence). The CDR3 has 15 amino acids. Trimming took off 6 bases at V and 1 base at J, with 15 bases between the two ends. The CDR3 spells CASRRTATGNTEAFF. The CDR3 coding sequence is TGTGCCAGCAGGCGCACTGCGACAGGGAACACTGAAGCTTTCTTT.

The rearrangement uses TRBV30 and TRBJ1-1; a weak D match, TRBD1 (5 bases). Looked up from germline, CDR1 is GTSNPN and CDR2 is SVGIG (reference sequence). Between the trimmed V and J ends, which lost 0 bases and 3 bases, there was a span of 20 bases. There are 17 residues in the CDR3. The CDR3 region is CAWSVLYWRGFYTEAFF. The CDR3 region has the DNA TGTGCCTGGAGTGTACTGTATTGGAGGGGTTTTTACACTGAAGCTTTCTTT.